This TCR beta chain was obtained from a study of CD8+CD57+ T cells in acquired aplastic anemia. Both TCR beta VDJ combination and CDR3 sequence profiling were carried out. Genomic DNA was the template for this profiling. Each CDR3 protein gets one entry after TCRdb re-called the reads with MiXCR. The table includes 150,000 to 200,000 distinct CDR3 sequences, about 60% detected once. About this clonotype itself: Germline is not matched at one junction end, which may reflect a read error.

The germline V gene encodes CDR1 SGHTA and CDR2 FQGNSA. The CDR3 loop spans 13 amino acids. Specimen: sorted CD4+, CD8+, or CD8+CD57+ T cells (not recorded which) from PBMCs. This rearrangement joins TRBV7-2 to TRBJ2-5, with D perhaps being TRBD1 or TRBD2 (6 bases each). The receptor was isolated from a human donor in good health. CDR3 coding DNA: TGTGCCAGCAACTTAGGGGGGCAAGAGACCCAGTACTTC. This sequence encodes CASNLGGQETQYF.